This T cell receptor (beta chain) was retrieved from a study of beta chain features in type 1 diabetes. Study overall: Patients and healthy donors were similar in age, gender and cell yields.

Study-wide points: Compared with healthy donors, patients appeared to share more similar naive, central memory and regulatory TCRB repertoires. PCR might preferentially amplify shorter templates, equally in patients and controls.

The authors reverse transcribed all of the isolated RNA, so sequencing captured expressed TCRB transcripts. Libraries were prepared by immunoSEQ multiplex PCR; TCRdb keeps only in-frame clonotypes and omits some of them. This sample yields about 620,000 clones, of which 15% are seen a single time; around 0.095% belongs to the top ten. This clone was seen a few times. The antigen is undetermined. Other DNA sequences within the sample encode an identical CDR3. The germline CDR1 and CDR2 sequences are MNHEY and SVGAGI. The CDR3 is made up of 15 amino acids. V shed 2 bases, J shed 3 bases, and the junction held 1 base outside the gene matches.

Sample: naive CD4+ T cells from blood. J is TRBJ2-3 and V is TRBV6-5; 11 bases are shared with TRBD1. The receptor's source is a man between 18 and 29 years old in good health. CDR3 region: CASSYGTGGTDTQYF. The CDR3 DNA follows: TGTGCCAGCAGTTACGGGACAGGGGGGACAGATACGCAGTATTTT.